This T cell receptor (beta chain) was recorded in a study of cytomegalovirus exposure and HLA in healthy donors. Germline V gene sequence: CDR1 LNHNV, CDR2 YYDKDF (reference sequence). With V trimmed by 5 bases and J by 1 base, 4 bases remained unmatched. The CDR3 spans 15 residues. About this clone itself: The antigen remains unidentified.

The study ran its PCR with 60 Vbeta and 13 Jbeta primers. Measured with immunoSEQ multiplex PCR; TCRdb has only the in-frame clones, and not every one. The table lists more than 75,000 clones, 74% of them singletons. Whole-study results and caveats: Judged likely to be a sequencing artifact was a cluster of highly shared sequence variants. More clonal expansion characterized HLA-associated TCR beta chains than equally common others in a later analysis.

Sequencing input: PBMCs. The J gene is TRBJ2-2, the V gene TRBV15, with 7 bases that match TRBD1. The TCR originated in a man in his forties or fifties in good health and CMV-seropositive. The CDR3 sequence: CATSRQGRNTGELFF. The DNA for the CDR3 is TGTGCCACCAGCCGACAGGGACGGAACACCGGGGAGCTGTTTTTT.